The clone carrying this TCR beta chain was detected once. In the same sample, other DNA sequences code for this CDR3. The J segment lost 4 bases and the V segment lost 4 bases, leaving 3 bases of the junction unmatched. The CDR3 is 14 amino acids. Germline CDR1 LNHDA, CDR2 SQIVND (reference sequence). The record originates from a study of shared clonotypes between healthy human individuals. Every unsorted PBMC PCR replicate was loaded with roughly 0.3 ug DNA, some 31,000 T cell genomes. Methods used by the authors: ImmunoSEQ output held junction-only sequences without quality scores, so filtering differed. Profiled with immunoSEQ multiplex PCR; TCRdb holds only in-frame clones, not every one. That table is the source of V, J and clone size, and D and trimming were worked out from the DNA. Of hundreds of thousands of clones in the sample, 75% to 85% were seen once. Unsorted samples relied on tens of millions of PBMCs, which served as the source of genomic DNA.

The chain uses TRBV19 and TRBJ1-4; 7 nucleotides match TRBD1. Sequenced input: PBMCs. The TCR sequence derives from a woman between 35 and 50 years old in good health. Some clones in this sample may be carry-over from other donors' samples. As DNA, the CDR3 is TGTGCCAGTAGTAACCGGGACAGTAATGAAAAACTGTTTTTT. This sequence encodes CASSNRDSNEKLFF.